The clone carrying this T cell receptor beta chain occurred many times. This sample is drawn from a study of early T cells in non-severe SARS-CoV-2 infection. This CDR3 region has 11 residues. Trimming took 2 bases from V and 8 from J, leaving 9 bases between them. Germline CDR1 reads GTSNPN; CDR2 reads SVGIG (reference sequence). Each CDR3 protein gets one entry after TCRdb re-called the 5' RACE reads with MiXCR. The sample holds approximately 41,000 distinct CDR3 sequences, about 5% seen once. The sequenced material came from whole blood. The rearrangement uses TRBV30 and TRBJ1-2; D not certain. The receptor comes from an adult who was a healthcare worker with PCR-confirmed SARS-CoV-2 infection or an uninfected control (not recorded which). In DNA form, the CDR3 reads TGTGCCTGGAGTCCCCCGGGAGGCTACACCTTC. This encodes CAWSPPGGYTF.